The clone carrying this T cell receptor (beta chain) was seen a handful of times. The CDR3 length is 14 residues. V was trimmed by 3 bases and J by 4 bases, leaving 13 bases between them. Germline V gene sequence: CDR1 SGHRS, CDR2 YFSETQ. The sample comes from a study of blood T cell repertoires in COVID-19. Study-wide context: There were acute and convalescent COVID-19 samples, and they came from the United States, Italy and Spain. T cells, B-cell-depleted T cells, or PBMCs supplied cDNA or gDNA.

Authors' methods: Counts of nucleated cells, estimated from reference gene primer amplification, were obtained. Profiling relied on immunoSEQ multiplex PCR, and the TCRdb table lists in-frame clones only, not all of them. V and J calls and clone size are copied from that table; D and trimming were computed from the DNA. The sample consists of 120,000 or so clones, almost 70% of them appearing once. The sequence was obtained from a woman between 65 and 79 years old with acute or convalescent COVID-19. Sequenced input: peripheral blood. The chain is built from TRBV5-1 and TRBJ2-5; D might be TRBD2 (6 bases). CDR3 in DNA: TGCGCCAGCAGCTCTGGACGGGGAGGAGAGACCCAGTACTTC. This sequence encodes CASSSGRGGETQYF.